Listed below are T cell receptor beta chains from one sample, sequenced in a study of cytomegalovirus exposure and HLA in healthy donors. Repertoires were generated with immunoSEQ multiplex PCR, while TCRdb's copy carries only in-frame clones and drops some. The repertoire has some 71,000 clones, around two thirds of them found once; the top ten carry more than 9.5%. The material sequenced was PBMCs. The receptors originated from a woman aged 45-59 years in good health and CMV-seropositive. Both conserved end residues are part of each CDR3. The order of the fields is clone size, D gene, V gene, J gene, CDR3 protein, CDR3 DNA. A D gene is named only where the DNA matches it firmly. For some rows the clone size is stated as once, few or many, or as a class when expanded; others skip it.

-	TRBD2	TRBV29-1	TRBJ2-3	CLAGSTDTQYF	TGCCTAGCGGGAAGCACAGATACGCAGTATTTT
-	TRBD1	TRBV30	TRBJ1-2	CAWSVQQGAGGYTF	TGTGCCTGGAGTGTACAACAGGGGGCAGGTGGCTACACCTTC
-	-	TRBV4-3	TRBJ1-4	CASSQDSRGTNEKLFF	TGCGCCAGCAGCCAAGACAGTCGGGGAACTAATGAAAAACTGTTTTTT
-	TRBD1	TRBV28	TRBJ1-2	CASWDRVILNYGYTF	TGTGCCAGTTGGGACAGGGTGATTTTAAACTATGGCTACACCTTC
once	-	TRBV15	TRBJ1-3	CATESEGDTIYF	TGTGCCACCGAATCCGAAGGGGACACCATATATTTT
few	-	TRBV6-4	TRBJ2-1	CASSVDNAGYNEQFF	TGTGCCAGCAGTGTTGATAATGCGGGGTACAATGAGCAGTTCTTC
-	-	TRBV7-8	TRBJ1-4	CASSLVLEKLFF	TGTGCCAGCAGCTTAGTCCTAGAAAAACTGTTTTTT
few	TRBD1	TRBV7-9	TRBJ1-2	CASSSGTGGRHGYTF	TGTGCCAGCAGCTCCGGGACAGGGGGGAGGCATGGCTACACCTTC
-	-	TRBV5-1	TRBJ1-1	CASSLEGGNTEAFF	TGCGCCAGCAGCTTGGAGGGAGGGAACACTGAAGCTTTCTTT
-	-	TRBV28	TRBJ1-5	CASIGQVSNQPQHF	TGTGCCAGCATTGGTCAGGTTAGCAATCAGCCCCAGCATTTT
few	-	TRBV10-2	TRBJ2-7	CASGRTADTYEQYF	TGCGCCAGCGGCCGGACAGCCGATACCTACGAGCAGTACTTC
-	-	TRBV18	TRBJ2-6	CASSPGAYSGANVLTF	TGTGCCAGCTCACCAGGGGCCTACTCTGGGGCCAACGTCCTGACTTTC
-	-	TRBV11-2	TRBJ2-7	CASSRGPGGYEQYF	TGTGCCAGCAGCAGGGGACCTGGGGGGTACGAGCAGTACTTC
-	TRBD1	TRBV7-7	TRBJ2-5	CASSSGTGGQETQYF	TGTGCCAGCAGCTCCGGGACAGGGGGCCAAGAGACCCAGTACTTC
few	-	TRBV5-1	TRBJ1-1	CASSLVRSDLNTEAFF	TGCGCCAGCAGCTTGGTCCGGTCAGACTTGAACACTGAAGCTTTCTTT
-	-	TRBV10-2	TRBJ2-2	CATLGQANTGELLF	TGCGCCACCCTGGGACAAGCGAACACCGGGGAGCTGCTTTTT
-	TRBD1	TRBV7-6	TRBJ2-1	CASTSDGTGGSNATYNEQFF	TGTGCCAGTACTTCAGACGGGACAGGGGGCTCTAACGCCACCTACAATGAGCAGTTCTTC
-	-	TRBV28	TRBJ2-3	CASVRGSGSSTDTQYF	TGTGCCAGCGTTCGTGGTAGCGGATCCAGCACAGATACGCAGTATTTT
-	-	TRBV5-6	TRBJ2-1	CASSSGQGFPYNEQFF	TGTGCCAGCAGCTCCGGTCAGGGGTTCCCCTACAATGAGCAGTTCTTC
-	TRBD1	TRBV6-5	TRBJ1-2	CASYDRGRGYGYTF	TGTGCCAGCTATGACAGGGGCCGCGGGTATGGCTACACCTTC
-	-	TRBV9	TRBJ2-1	CASSVSGSEGNEQFF	TGTGCCAGCAGCGTGAGTGGAAGTGAGGGCAATGAGCAGTTCTTC
-	TRBD2	TRBV5-1	TRBJ2-2	CASSLLPGLAGNTGELFF	TGCGCCAGCAGCTTACTCCCGGGACTAGCGGGGAACACCGGGGAGCTGTTTTTT
-	TRBD1	TRBV5-5	TRBJ1-5	CASSLRDRYNQPQHF	TGTGCCAGCAGCTTACGGGACAGGTACAATCAGCCCCAGCATTTT